The clone carrying this T cell receptor (beta chain) was seen many times. TCR beta CDR3 regions were amplified from RNA transcripts. The HTBI primer set was used in a first-round RT-PCR of the TCR CDR3. TCRdb analysed the multiplex PCR reads with MiXCR anew, one entry per CDR3 protein. The sample lists some 350,000 distinct CDR3 sequences, roughly 25% seen once, with less than 85% in the top ten. In patients aged 18 to 65, hyperthyroidism was newly diagnosed, with duration under 2 months. The CDR3 length is 14 residues. Germline V gives CDR1 SNHLY, CDR2 FYNNEI. V was pared by 8 bases and J by 5 bases, with 18 bases between. The sample originates from a study of T cells in Graves' hyperthyroidism and ophthalmopathy.

This receptor was obtained from a man aged 50 to 60 with Graves' hyperthyroidism. The chain joins TRBV2 to TRBJ1-1, with D perhaps matching TRBD1 (5 bases). Sequenced sample: blood. DNA of the CDR3: TGTGCCAGCGAGCAAGGGACGTACGGAACTGAAGCTTTCTTT. Translating gives CASEQGTYGTEAFF.